This T cell receptor (beta chain) originates from a study of T cell changes during pregnancy in multiple sclerosis (dated by TCRdb to 2018 to 2020). For context, the study as a whole: The study examined how the T cell repertoire changed over the course of pregnancy in women with multiple sclerosis.

V is pruned by 4 bases and J by 0 bases, leaving 14 bases of the junction without a gene match. The germline V gene specifies SGHDT as CDR1 and YYEEEE as CDR2. There are 18 amino acids in the CDR3, from cysteine to phenylalanine inclusive. Only the CDR3 DNA is retained, 54 bases long and in frame from the first base. The library was produced with the immunoSEQ multiplex PCR assay. TCRdb took this table from immuneACCESS and kept in-frame rearrangements with V and J called. Such tables lack part of the clones; where checked against another copy, unresolved V genes explain under half of the gap, and the rest is unexplained. The sample table contains some 49,000 clones; only one count was recorded for 85% to 95% of them. Of the sample, 0.3% to 0.4% falls within the top ten clones. About this clone: Its antigen specificity is not known. No much larger clonotype is one base removed from it; base qualities were not supplied.

The sequence was collected from a female donor in good health, enrolled as a control in a pregnancy study. Sequences were derived from CD4+ T cells from peripheral blood mononuclear cells, sampled in the second trimester of pregnancy. The V and J genes are TRBV5-6 and TRBJ2-5, and 8 junctional nucleotides match TRBD1. Read as DNA, the sequence is TGTGCCAGCAGCCATCGGACAGGGCCCATGCTGGACCAAGAGACCCAGTACTTC. The resulting protein is CASSHRTGPMLDQETQYF.